The rows below give T cell receptor beta chains drawn from one sample of a study of OX40 agonist ivuxolimab in advanced cancers. Using immunoSEQ multiplex PCR, the repertoire was profiled, and TCRdb retains in-frame clones only, with some absent. This table has some 40,000 clones, more than 80% appearing once. This specimen was CD4+ or CD8+ T cells sorted from blood, taken in a trial of the OX40 agonist ivuxolimab. These receptors came from an adult with an advanced solid tumor such as melanoma, head and neck, liver or kidney cancer. Both conserved end residues are part of each CDR3. D genes are given only for firm matches. Expanded clones are given a class, and other clones once, few, many or no size at all.

clone size | J gene | D gene | V gene | CDR3 DNA | CDR3 protein
- | TRBJ1-1 | TRBD1 | TRBV7-8 | TGTGCCAGCAAAGAACTGGCAGGGGGAAACACTGAAGCTTTCTTT | CASKELAGGNTEAFF
- | TRBJ2-3 | - | TRBV28 | TGTGCCAGCAGTTTACGGGGGTTCACAGATACGCAGTATTTT | CASSLRGFTDTQYF
once | TRBJ2-5 | - | TRBV4-1 | TGCGCCAGCAGCCAAGGGGACTTCCAAGAGACCCAGTACTTC | CASSQGDFQETQYF
- | TRBJ1-4 | - | TRBV27 | TGTGCCAGCAGTTCACTTGGGTTGGGGAGGCATGAAAAACTGTTTTTT | CASSSLGLGRHEKLFF
- | TRBJ2-5 | - | TRBV11-2 | TGTGCCAGCAGCTTCGGACCCGGGTTACAAGAGACCCAGTACTTC | CASSFGPGLQETQYF
- | TRBJ1-1 | TRBD1 | TRBV18 | TGTGCCAGCCACCCCAACAGGGGAATGAACACTGAAGCTTTCTTT | CASHPNRGMNTEAFF
- | TRBJ2-3 | - | TRBV7-9 | TGTGCCAGCAGCCCCCTTCGAAGGGATCGGTTGGACACAGATACGCAGTATTTT | CASSPLRRDRLDTDTQYF
once | TRBJ1-2 | - | TRBV4-1 | TGCGCCAGCAGCCAAGGGCCCAGCGCAAGCTATGGCTACACCTTC | CASSQGPSASYGYTF
- | TRBJ1-1 | - | TRBV27 | TGTGCCAGCAGCCGAGGTCCGAGTACTGAAGCTTTCTTT | CASSRGPSTEAFF
- | TRBJ2-3 | - | TRBV6-6 | TGTGCCAGCAGCTGGGACATTAGCACAGATACGCAGTATTTT | CASSWDISTDTQYF
- | TRBJ2-5 | TRBD2 | TRBV5-4 | TGTGCCGGCAGTTCTTTAGCGGGTGAGACCCAGTACTTC | CAGSSLAGETQYF
- | TRBJ2-1 | - | TRBV28 | TGTGCCAGCAGTTCCCTTTCTGAGCGGATCCTCTACAATGAGCAGTTCTTC | CASSSLSERILYNEQFF
- | TRBJ1-5 | - | TRBV27 | TGTGCCACCGGACGGTCAAATCAGCCCCAGCATTTT | CATGRSNQPQHF
- | TRBJ2-3 | TRBD2 | TRBV10-3 | TGTGCCATCAGGATAAGACTAGCGGGCATCACAGATACGCAGTATTTT | CAIRIRLAGITDTQYF
- | TRBJ2-1 | TRBD2 | TRBV7-2 | TGTGCCAGCAGCTTAGCGAGAGGGAGGGCCGGGAATGAGCAGTTCTTC | CASSLARGRAGNEQFF
- | TRBJ2-7 | TRBD2 | TRBV5-6 | TGTGCCAGCAGCCAAAACCTAGCGGGGGCGTACGAGCAGTACTTC | CASSQNLAGAYEQYF
- | TRBJ1-2 | - | TRBV11-2 | TGTGCCAGCAGCTTCGGTAGCAACCCTAACTATGGCTACACCTTC | CASSFGSNPNYGYTF
once | TRBJ2-7 | TRBD2 | TRBV6-5 | TGTGCCAGCAGTTACATCCAGCGGGACGGCGAGCAGTACTTC | CASSYIQRDGEQYF
- | TRBJ2-1 | - | TRBV5-1 | TGCGCCAGCAGCTTGGCCAGCAGGGCCAATGAGCAGTTCTTC | CASSLASRANEQFF
- | TRBJ1-2 | - | TRBV4-1 | TGCGCCAGCAGCTTGCCTACTAAAGAGGGCTACACCTTC | CASSLPTKEGYTF
once | TRBJ2-2 | - | TRBV4-1 | TGCGCCAGCAGCCCCCCGGCCGGGGAGCTGTTTTTT | CASSPPAGELFF
- | TRBJ1-1 | - | TRBV7-6 | TGTGCCAGCAGCGAAGGGACGGATATGAACACTGAAGCTTTCTTT | CASSEGTDMNTEAFF
- | TRBJ1-5 | - | TRBV6-5 | TGTGCCAGCAGTTACGAACAGCATAGCAATCAGCCCCAGCATTTT | CASSYEQHSNQPQHF
- | TRBJ2-3 | - | TRBV2 | TGTGCCAGAGGGGGAAATCATACGCAGTATTTT | CARGGNHTQYF
- | TRBJ2-6 | - | TRBV27 | TGTGCCAGCAGTTTCTTCCCGGGACACACTTCTGGGGCCAACGTCCTGACTTTC | CASSFFPGHTSGANVLTF
- | TRBJ2-7 | TRBD1 | TRBV7-9 | TGTGCCAGCAGCTCGGACAGGGCCGAGCAGTACTTC | CASSSDRAEQYF
- | TRBJ2-5 | - | TRBV6-6 | TGTGCCAGCAGTTACCCGGGACCGGCCAAGGAGACCCAGTACTTC | CASSYPGPAKETQYF
- | TRBJ2-7 | TRBD2 | TRBV7-2 | TGTGCCAGCAGCTTAGCCCCTCCCGGGACTAGCGGTTACGAGCAGTACTTC | CASSLAPPGTSGYEQYF
- | TRBJ2-6 | - | TRBV19 | TGTGCCAGTAGTCAATCACAAAGTCGGGCCAACGTCCTGACTTTC | CASSQSQSRANVLTF
- | TRBJ2-7 | TRBD2 | TRBV27 | TGTGCCAGCAGTTTAACCTTAGCGGGGCCCTACGAGCAGTACTTC | CASSLTLAGPYEQYF
- | TRBJ2-7 | - | TRBV6-5 | TGTGCCAGCAGTTACCGCGGTAACCGACAGCGTGAGCAGTACTTC | CASSYRGNRQREQYF
- | TRBJ2-2 | - | TRBV27 | TGTGCCAGCAGTAACAGGGAGATCAACACCGGGGAGCTGTTTTTT | CASSNREINTGELFF
- | TRBJ2-7 | TRBD1 | TRBV4-1 | TGCGCCAGCAGCCCCCCAGGGGGACACGAGCAGTACTTC | CASSPPGGHEQYF
- | TRBJ1-1 | - | TRBV5-1 | TGCGCCAGCAGCTTTAACCGACGGTCAAATATGAACACTGAAGCTTTCTTT | CASSFNRRSNMNTEAFF
once | TRBJ2-5 | - | TRBV25-1 | TGTGCCAGCAGGGAAACTATTCGGGAGACCCAGTACTTC | CASRETIRETQYF
- | TRBJ2-2 | - | TRBV7-8 | TGTGCCAGCAGCCCCCGGGACGGAGGTAACACCGGGGAGCTGTTTTTT | CASSPRDGGNTGELFF
- | TRBJ2-6 | - | TRBV10-2 | TGCGCCAGCAGTGTGACAGACTCTGGGGCCAACGTCCTGACTTTC | CASSVTDSGANVLTF
- | TRBJ2-7 | TRBD2 | TRBV14 | TGTGCCAGCAGCCTTCGGACTAGCGGGGGATACGAGCAGTACTTC | CASSLRTSGGYEQYF
- | TRBJ2-2 | - | TRBV4-1 | TGCGCCAGCAGCCTCTACAAGAACACCGGGGAGCTGTTTTTT | CASSLYKNTGELFF
- | TRBJ2-2 | - | TRBV15 | TGTGCCACCAGCCAAACTGAGACCGGGGAGCTGTTTTTT | CATSQTETGELFF
- | TRBJ1-1 | - | TRBV27 | TGTGCCAGCAGTTTATCGCCGGGGAGCACTGAAGCTTTCTTT | CASSLSPGSTEAFF
- | TRBJ2-7 | - | TRBV7-9 | TGTGCCAGCAGCTCCTTGGGGAGACCCTACGAGCAGTACTTC | CASSSLGRPYEQYF
- | TRBJ2-7 | TRBD2 | TRBV7-9 | TGTGCCAGCAGCCCCTACACCGGGACTAGGAGCGAGCAGTACTTC | CASSPYTGTRSEQYF
- | TRBJ2-1 | TRBD1 | TRBV23-1 | TGCGCCAGCAGTCAATCTAGGACAGGGGGCCCTGAGCAGTTCTTC | CASSQSRTGGPEQFF
- | TRBJ1-5 | - | TRBV6-6 | TGTGCCAGCAGTCCGGACCGGGGGGGCAATCAGCCCCAGCATTTT | CASSPDRGGNQPQHF
- | TRBJ2-1 | - | TRBV7-2 | TGTGCCAGCAGCCTCCAGGGAAGCGCATACAATGAGCAGTTCTTC | CASSLQGSAYNEQFF
- | TRBJ1-1 | - | TRBV7-2 | TGTGCCAGCAGCTTGGTGAGTTGGGGACCGAACACTGAAGCTTTCTTT | CASSLVSWGPNTEAFF
few | TRBJ1-1 | - | TRBV20-1 | TGCAGTGATAGGGATGCTTTCTTT | CSDRDAFF
- | TRBJ2-1 | TRBD2 | TRBV11-2 | TGTGCCAGCAGCCCCCGGGGGAGGGTAGATGAGCAGTTCTTC | CASSPRGRVDEQFF
- | TRBJ2-5 | - | TRBV4-1 | TGCGCCAGCAGCCCTAGGGGGGGGGTGGAGACCCAGTACTTC | CASSPRGGVETQYF
- | TRBJ2-3 | - | TRBV7-8 | TGTGCCAGCAGCGTAGACGTAGGGTCGGCAGATACGCAGTATTTT | CASSVDVGSADTQYF
- | TRBJ1-4 | TRBD1 | TRBV27 | TGTGCCAGCAGTACAGGGGCAACTAATGAAAAACTGTTTTTT | CASSTGATNEKLFF